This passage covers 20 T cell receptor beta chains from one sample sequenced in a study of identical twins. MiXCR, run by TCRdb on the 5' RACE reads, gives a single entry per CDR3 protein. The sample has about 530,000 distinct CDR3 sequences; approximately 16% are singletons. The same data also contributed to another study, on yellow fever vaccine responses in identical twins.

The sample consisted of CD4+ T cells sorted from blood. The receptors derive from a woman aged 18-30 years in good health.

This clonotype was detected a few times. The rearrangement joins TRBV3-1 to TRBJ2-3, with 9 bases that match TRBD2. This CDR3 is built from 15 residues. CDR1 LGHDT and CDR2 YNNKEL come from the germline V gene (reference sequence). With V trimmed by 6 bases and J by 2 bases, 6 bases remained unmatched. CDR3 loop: CASRASGIPTDTQYF. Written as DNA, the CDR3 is TGTGCCAGCAGGGCTAGCGGGATCCCCACAGATACGCAGTATTTT.

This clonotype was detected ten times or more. The CDR3 protein is CSERGQGGTEAFF. In nucleotides, the CDR3 is TGCAGTGAGAGGGGACAGGGAGGAACTGAAGCTTTCTTT. The chain recombines TRBV20-1 with TRBJ1-1, with 9 bases lining up with TRBD1. CDR1 and CDR2 (germline): DFQATT, SNEGSKA (reference sequence). V lost 7 bases to trimming and J lost 5 bases; unmatched junction nucleotides: 8. CDR3 length: 13 amino acids.

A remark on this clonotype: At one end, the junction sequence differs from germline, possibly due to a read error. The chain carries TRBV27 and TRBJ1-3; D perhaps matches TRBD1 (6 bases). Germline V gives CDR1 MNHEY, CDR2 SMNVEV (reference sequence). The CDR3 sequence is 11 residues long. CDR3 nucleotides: TGTGCCAGAAAGACCTTCCGGGACATTGGTTTT. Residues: CARKTFRDIGF.

The CDR3 DNA reads TGCAGTGCTAGAGTATCCTACGAGCAGTACGTC. This gives the protein CSARVSYEQYV. The V gene is TRBV20-1, the J gene TRBJ2-7; D is unresolved. Germline CDR1 is DFQATT and CDR2 is SNEGSKA (reference sequence). Trimming stripped 1 base from V and 1 base from J, with 2 bases between. The CDR3 is made up of 11 amino acids.

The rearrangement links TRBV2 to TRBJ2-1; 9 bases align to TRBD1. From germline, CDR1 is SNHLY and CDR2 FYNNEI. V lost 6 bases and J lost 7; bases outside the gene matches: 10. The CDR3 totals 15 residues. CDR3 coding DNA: TGTGCCAGCAGCGTCGGACAGGGGTGGGTAAATGAGCAGTTCTTC. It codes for CASSVGQGWVNEQFF.

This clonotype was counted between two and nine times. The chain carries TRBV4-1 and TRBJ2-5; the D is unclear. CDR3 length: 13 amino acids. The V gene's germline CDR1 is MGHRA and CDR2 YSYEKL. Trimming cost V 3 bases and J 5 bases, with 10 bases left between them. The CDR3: CASSQAGPETQYF. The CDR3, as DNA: TGCGCCAGCAGCCAGGCCGGTCCGGAGACCCAGTACTTC.

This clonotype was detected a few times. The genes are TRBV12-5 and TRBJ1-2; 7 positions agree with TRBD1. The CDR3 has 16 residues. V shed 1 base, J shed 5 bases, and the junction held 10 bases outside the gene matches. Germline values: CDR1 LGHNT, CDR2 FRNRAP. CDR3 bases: TGTGCTAGTGGTTTGGCAACGACAGGGTCGGGGTATGGCTACACCTTC. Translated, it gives CASGLATTGSGYGYTF.

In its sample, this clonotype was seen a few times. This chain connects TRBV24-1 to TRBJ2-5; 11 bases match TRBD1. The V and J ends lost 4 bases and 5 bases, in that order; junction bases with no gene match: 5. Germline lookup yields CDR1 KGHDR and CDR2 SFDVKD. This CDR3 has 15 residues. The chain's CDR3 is CATSERGQGVETQYF. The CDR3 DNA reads TGTGCCACCAGTGAACGGGGACAGGGGGTGGAGACCCAGTACTTC.

The CDR3 spells CASSRGSGGAGTGELFF. The CDR3 bases are TGTGCCAGCAGCCGCGGTAGCGGGGGGGCCGGCACCGGGGAGCTGTTTTTT. The chain uses TRBV3-1 and TRBJ2-2; the match to TRBD2 covers 11 bases. The CDR3 loop spans 17 amino acids. CDR1 is LGHDT and CDR2 is YNNKEL in the germline V gene (reference sequence). After removal of 4 bases from V and 4 bases from J, the junction contained 8 bases not matched to a gene.

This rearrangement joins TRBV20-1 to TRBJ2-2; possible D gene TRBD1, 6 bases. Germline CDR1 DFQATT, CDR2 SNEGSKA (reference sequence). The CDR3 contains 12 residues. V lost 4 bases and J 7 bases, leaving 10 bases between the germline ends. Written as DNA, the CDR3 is TGCAGTGCTACACAGGGAAGCGGGGAGCTGTTTTTT. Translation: CSATQGSGELFF.

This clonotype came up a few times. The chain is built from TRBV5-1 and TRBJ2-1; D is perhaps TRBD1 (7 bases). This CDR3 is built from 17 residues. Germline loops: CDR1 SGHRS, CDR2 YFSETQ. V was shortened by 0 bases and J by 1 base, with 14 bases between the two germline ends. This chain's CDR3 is CASSLEPQGRSYNEQFF. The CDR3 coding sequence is TGCGCCAGCAGCTTGGAACCACAGGGGAGGTCCTACAATGAGCAGTTCTTC.

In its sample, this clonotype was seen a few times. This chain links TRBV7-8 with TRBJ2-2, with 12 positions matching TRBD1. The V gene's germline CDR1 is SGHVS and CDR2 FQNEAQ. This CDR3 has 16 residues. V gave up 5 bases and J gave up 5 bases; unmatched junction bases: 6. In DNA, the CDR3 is TGTGCCAGCAGCGAGGGACAGGGGGCGCAGACCGGGGAGCTGTTTTTT. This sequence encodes CASSEGQGAQTGELFF.

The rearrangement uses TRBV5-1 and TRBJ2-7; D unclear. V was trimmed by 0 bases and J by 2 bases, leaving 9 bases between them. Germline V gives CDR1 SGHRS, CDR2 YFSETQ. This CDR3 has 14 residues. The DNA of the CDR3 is TGCGCCAGCAGCTTGGATATGTTTCCCTACGAGCAGTACTTC. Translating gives CASSLDMFPYEQYF. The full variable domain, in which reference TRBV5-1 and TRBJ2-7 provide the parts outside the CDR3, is KAGVTQTPRYLIKTRGQQVTLSCSPISGHRSVSWYQQTPGQGLQFLFEYFSETQRNKGNFPGRFSGRQFSNSRSEMNVSTLELGDSALYLCASSLDMFPYEQYFGPGTRLTVT.

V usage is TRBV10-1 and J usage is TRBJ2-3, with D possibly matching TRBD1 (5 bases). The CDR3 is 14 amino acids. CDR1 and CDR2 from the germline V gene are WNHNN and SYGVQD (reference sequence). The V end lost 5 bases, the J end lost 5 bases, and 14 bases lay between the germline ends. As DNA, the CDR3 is TGCGCCAGCAGTCGGTTCCCGCAGGGAGATACGCAGTATTTT. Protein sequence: CASSRFPQGDTQYF.

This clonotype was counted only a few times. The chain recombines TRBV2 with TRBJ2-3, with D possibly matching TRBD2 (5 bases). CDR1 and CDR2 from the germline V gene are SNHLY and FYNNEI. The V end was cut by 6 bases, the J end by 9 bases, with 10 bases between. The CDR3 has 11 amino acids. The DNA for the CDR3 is TGTGCCAGCAGGTACGAGCGGACGCAGTATTTT. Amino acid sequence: CASRYERTQYF.

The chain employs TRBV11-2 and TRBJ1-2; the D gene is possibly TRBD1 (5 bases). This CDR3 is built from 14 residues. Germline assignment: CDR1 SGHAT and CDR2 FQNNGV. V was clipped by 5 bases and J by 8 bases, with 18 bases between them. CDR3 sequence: CASSLWDGQEGYTF. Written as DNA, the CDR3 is TGTGCCAGCAGCCTGTGGGACGGGCAGGAAGGCTACACCTTC. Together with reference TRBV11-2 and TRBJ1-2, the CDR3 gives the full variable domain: EAGVAQSPRYKIIEKRQSVAFWCNPISGHATLYWYQQILGQGPKLLIQFQNNGVVDDSQLPKDRFSAERLKGVDSTLKIQPAKLEDSAVYLCASSLWDGQEGYTFGSGTRLTVV.

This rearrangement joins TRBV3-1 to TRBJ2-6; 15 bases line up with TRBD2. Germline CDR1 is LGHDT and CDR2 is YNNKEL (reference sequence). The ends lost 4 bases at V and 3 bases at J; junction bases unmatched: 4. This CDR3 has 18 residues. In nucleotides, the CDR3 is TGTGCCAGCAGCCGGACTAGCGGGAGGGCTTATGGGGCCAACGTCCTGACTTTC. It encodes CASSRTSGRAYGANVLTF.

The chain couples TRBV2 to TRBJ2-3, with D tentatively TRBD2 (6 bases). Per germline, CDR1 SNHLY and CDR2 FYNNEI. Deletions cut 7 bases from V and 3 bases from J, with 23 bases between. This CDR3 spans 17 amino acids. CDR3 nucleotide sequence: TGTGCCAGCAAAGGGTTTAGGGGCGCCGGAGGGACAGATACGCAGTATTTT. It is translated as CASKGFRGAGGTDTQYF.

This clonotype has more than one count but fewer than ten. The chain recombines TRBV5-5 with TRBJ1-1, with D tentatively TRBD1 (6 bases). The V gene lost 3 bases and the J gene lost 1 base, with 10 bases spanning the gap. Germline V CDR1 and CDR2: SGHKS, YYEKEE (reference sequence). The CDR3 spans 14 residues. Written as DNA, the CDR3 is TGTGCCAGCAGCTCTGAGGGGGGGAACACTGAAGCTTTCTTT. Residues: CASSSEGGNTEAFF.

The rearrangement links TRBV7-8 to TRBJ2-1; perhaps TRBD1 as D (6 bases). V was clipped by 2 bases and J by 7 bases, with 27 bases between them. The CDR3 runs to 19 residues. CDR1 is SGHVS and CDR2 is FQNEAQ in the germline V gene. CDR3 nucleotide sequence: TGTGCCAGCAGCTTAAGGGGGAGAGGAGCACCAGGGCCCACGAATGAGCAGTTCTTC. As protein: CASSLRGRGAPGPTNEQFF.